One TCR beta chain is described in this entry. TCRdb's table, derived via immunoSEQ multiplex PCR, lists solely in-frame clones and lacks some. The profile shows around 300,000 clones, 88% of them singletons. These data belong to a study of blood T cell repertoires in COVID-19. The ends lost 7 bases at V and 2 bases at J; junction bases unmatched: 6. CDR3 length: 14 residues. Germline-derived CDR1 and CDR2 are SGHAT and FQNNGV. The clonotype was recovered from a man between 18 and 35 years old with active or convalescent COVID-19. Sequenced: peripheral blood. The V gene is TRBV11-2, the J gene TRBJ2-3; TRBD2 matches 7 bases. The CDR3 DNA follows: TGTGCCAGCACCAGCGGGGTGATCACAGATACGCAGTATTTT. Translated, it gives CASTSGVITDTQYF.